This TCR beta chain was retrieved from a study of blood T cell repertoires in COVID-19. The overall study: PBMCs, B-cell-depleted T cells, or T cells were the source of the cDNA or gDNA that made up the material.

Per the study methods: By means of reference gene primer amplification, nucleated cell counts were estimated. Sequencing used immunoSEQ multiplex PCR; TCRdb keeps in-frame clones, though not all of them. V, J and clone size are those of that table, while D and trimming were read from the DNA. The table shows some 200,000 clones, with around four fifths occurring only once. This clone was found a few times. While infection was still active, Seattle patients were enrolled and then followed longitudinally. Trimming took 6 bases from V and 3 from J, leaving 12 bases between them. This CDR3 spans 14 amino acids. Germline CDR1 MDHEN, CDR2 SYDVKM.

The sequence came from a woman in her seventies with COVID-19, enrolled during active disease. The sequencing sample was made of peripheral blood. The chain carries TRBV28 and TRBJ1-5; unclear D gene. The CDR3 reads CASSPGRVNQPQHF. CDR3 nucleotide sequence: TGTGCCAGCAGCCCGGGGAGGGTCAATCAGCCCCAGCATTTT.